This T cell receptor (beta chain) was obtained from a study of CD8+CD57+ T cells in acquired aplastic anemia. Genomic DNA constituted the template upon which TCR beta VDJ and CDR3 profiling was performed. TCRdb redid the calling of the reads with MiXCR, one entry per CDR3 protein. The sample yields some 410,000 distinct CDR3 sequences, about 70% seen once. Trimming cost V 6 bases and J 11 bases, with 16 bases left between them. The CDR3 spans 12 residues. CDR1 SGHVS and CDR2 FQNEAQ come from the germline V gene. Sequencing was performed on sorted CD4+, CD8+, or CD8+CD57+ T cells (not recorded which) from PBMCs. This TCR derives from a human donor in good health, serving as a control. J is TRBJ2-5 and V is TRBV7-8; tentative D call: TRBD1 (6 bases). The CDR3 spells CASRGGAEVQYF. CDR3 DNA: TGTGCCAGCAGAGGGGGAGCGGAGGTACAGTACTTC.